The 17 T cell receptor beta chains below all came from one sample that was sequenced in a study of T cell changes during pregnancy in multiple sclerosis. Libraries were prepared by immunoSEQ multiplex PCR; TCRdb keeps only in-frame clonotypes and omits some of them. The sample has around 80,000 clones; about 90% are singletons. The material sequenced was peripheral blood, taken before pregnancy. These receptors originate from a female donor with multiple sclerosis, enrolled in a pregnancy study.

The chain couples TRBV7-2 to TRBJ2-1, with 7 positions matching TRBD2. Germline CDR1 SGHTA, CDR2 FQGNSA. The V segment lost 4 bases and the J segment 8 bases; nucleotides outside the gene matches: 8. The CDR3 has 14 amino acids. CDR3: CASSSPDREDEQFF. The DNA of the CDR3 is TGTGCCAGCAGCTCCCCCGACCGGGAGGATGAGCAGTTCTTC.

In DNA, the CDR3 is TGCGCCAGCAGCTCCGCCGGGACAGGGACCTACGAGCAGTACTTC. Its translation: CASSSAGTGTYEQYF. V is TRBV5-1 and J is TRBJ2-7, with 9 bases matching TRBD1. The CDR3 has 15 amino acids. Germline CDR1 reads SGHRS; CDR2 reads YFSETQ. V shed 3 bases, J shed 2 bases, and the junction held 6 bases outside the gene matches.

The chain joins TRBV5-4 to TRBJ2-3, with unresolved D. Germline lookup yields CDR1 SGHNT and CDR2 YYREEE (reference sequence). CDR3 size: 12 residues. V dropped 0 bases and J dropped 6 bases, with 5 bases sitting between them. The CDR3 coding sequence is TGTGCCAGCAGCTTGGCCGGGGATACGCAGTATTTT. This translates into CASSLAGDTQYF.

The chain is built from TRBV28 and TRBJ1-5, with TRBD1 as a possible D gene (6 bases). This CDR3 contains 18 residues. V was trimmed by 3 bases and J by 0 bases, leaving 18 bases between them. CDR1 is MDHEN and CDR2 is SYDVKM in the germline V gene. The CDR3 here is CASSFGGTGGVSNQPQHF. The CDR3 DNA sequence: TGTGCCAGCAGTTTCGGGGGCACGGGAGGGGTTAGCAATCAGCCCCAGCATTTT.

This chain uses TRBV19 with TRBJ1-2; 12 bases line up with TRBD1. The junction had 9 bases not matched to a gene; V was cut back by 5 bases and J by 8 bases. Germline CDR1 LNHDA, CDR2 SQIVND (reference sequence). The CDR3 is 15 amino acids. CDR3 region: CASSSSGQGAWGYTF. The CDR3 DNA reads as TGTGCCAGTAGTTCTTCGGGACAGGGGGCTTGGGGCTACACCTTC.

The chain links TRBV28 to TRBJ2-3; maybe TRBD2 (5 bases). With 6 bases removed from V and 1 base from J, the gap between germline ends came to 14 bases. CDR3 length equals 15 residues. CDR1 MDHEN and CDR2 SYDVKM come from the germline V gene. CDR3 DNA: TGTGCCAGCAGACAAGGGCTCGGGGGCACAGATACGCAGTATTTT. Translated, it gives CASRQGLGGTDTQYF.

The chain couples TRBV15 to TRBJ2-2, with unresolved D. Germline V CDR1 and CDR2: LNHNV, YYDKDF (reference sequence). Trimming left V 0 bases short and J 1 base short, with 12 bases between. CDR3 length: 17 residues. CDR3 sequence reads: CATSRDGSEVNTGELFF. The CDR3 coding sequence is TGTGCCACCAGCAGAGATGGTAGTGAGGTGAACACCGGGGAGCTGTTTTTT.

This clone was observed a single time. The CDR3 nucleotides read TGTGCCAGCAGCGTAGGGACAGGGAAGATGAACACTGAAGCTTTCTTT. Protein: CASSVGTGKMNTEAFF. The V gene is TRBV9, the J gene TRBJ1-1; TRBD1 matches at 8 bases. The CDR3 contains 16 residues. V dropped 0 bases and J dropped 0; count of bases not matched to a gene: 4. The V gene's germline CDR1 is SGDLS and CDR2 YYNGEE. Combining the CDR3 with reference TRBV9 and TRBJ1-1 gives the whole variable domain DSGVTQTPKHLITATGQRVTLRCSPRSGDLSVYWYQQSLDQGLQFLIQYYNGEERAKGNILERFSAQQFPDLHSELNLSSLELGDSALYFCASSVGTGKMNTEAFFGQGTRLTVV.

This clone was counted only a few times. CDR3 DNA: TGCAGCGTTGCCTCACAGGGGGCGTTTCGGGTCACTGAAGCTTTCTTT. This translates into CSVASQGAFRVTEAFF. The V call is TRBV29-1, the J call TRBJ1-1, with 9 bases aligning to TRBD1. CDR3 size: 16 residues. Germline V gene sequence: CDR1 SQVTM, CDR2 ANQGSEA. V lost 4 bases, J lost 4 bases, and 13 bases stayed unmatched.

The chain couples TRBV7-2 to TRBJ2-5; 9 nucleotides align to TRBD1. The ends lost 0 bases at V and 5 bases at J; junction bases unmatched: 10. There are 17 residues in the CDR3. Germline V CDR1 and CDR2: SGHTA, FQGNSA. The CDR3 region has the DNA TGTGCCAGCAGCTTAGCCACCGGGACAGGGCCCAGGGAGACCCAGTACTTC. Amino acid sequence: CASSLATGTGPRETQYF. The complete variable domain, with remaining parts taken from reference TRBV7-2 and TRBJ2-5, reads GAGVSQSPSNKVTEKGKDVELRCDPISGHTALYWYRQSLGQGLEFLIYFQGNSAPDKSGLPSDRFSAERTGGSVSTLTIQRTQQEDSAVYLCASSLATGTGPRETQYFGPGTRLLVL.

The chain is built from TRBV27 and TRBJ2-1; 11 bases line up with TRBD2. After removal of 6 bases from V and 2 bases from J, the junction contained 3 bases not matched to a gene. Germline V gene lookup returns CDR1 MNHEY and CDR2 SMNVEV (reference sequence). The CDR3 totals 15 residues. The CDR3 sequence is CASSRGLAAYNEQFF. The CDR3 DNA reads as TGTGCCAGCAGCCGGGGACTAGCGGCCTACAATGAGCAGTTCTTC.

J is TRBJ1-3 and V is TRBV28; D not certain. CDR1 MDHEN and CDR2 SYDVKM come from the germline V gene. The V and J ends lost 6 bases and 9 bases respectively, with 12 bases between them. The CDR3 is made up of 12 amino acids. CDR3 sequence: CASSPDTSTIYF. CDR3 bases: TGTGCCAGCAGCCCAGACACTTCCACCATATATTTT.

CDR3 nucleotide sequence: TGTGCCAGCAGCCAAGTGGGGTGGGGGGGACAGGATTATGGCTACACCTTC. Translation gives CASSQVGWGGQDYGYTF. The gene calls are TRBV4-2 and TRBJ1-2; 8 positions agree with TRBD1. Germline V lookup: CDR1 LGHNA, CDR2 YNFKEQ. The V gene end was trimmed by 1 base and the J gene end by 5 bases; junction bases not matched to a gene: 12. The CDR3 covers 17 residues.

The genes are TRBV6-6 and TRBJ2-7; possible D gene TRBD1, 6 bases. This CDR3 spans 14 amino acids. V lost 0 bases, J lost 2 bases, and 8 bases lay in between. The germline V gene encodes CDR1 MNHNY and CDR2 SVGAGI (reference sequence). The CDR3 loop is CASSYSDRAYEQYF. DNA of the CDR3: TGTGCCAGCAGTTACTCGGACAGAGCCTACGAGCAGTACTTC.

This clone was counted between two and nine times. The V gene is TRBV9, the J gene TRBJ2-3; TRBD2 matches at 9 bases. Losses at the gene ends were 3 bases for V and 7 bases for J; bases not matched to a gene: 6. Germline assignment: CDR1 SGDLS and CDR2 YYNGEE. The CDR3 extends over 14 amino acids. DNA for the CDR3: TGTGCCAGCAGCGGGTCGACTAGCGGCAATACGCAGTATTTT. Its translation is CASSGSTSGNTQYF.

The chain uses TRBV11-1 and TRBJ2-1, with 8 nucleotides matching TRBD2. The length of the CDR3 is 15 residues. Germline V gene lookup returns CDR1 SGHAT and CDR2 FQDESV (reference sequence). V lost 3 bases to trimming and J lost 3 bases; unmatched junction nucleotides: 4. CDR3 bases: TGTGCCAGCAGCTTGGGGCTAGCGGGCTACAATGAGCAGTTCTTC. As protein: CASSLGLAGYNEQFF.

The rearrangement joins TRBV6-5 to TRBJ2-4; possible D gene TRBD1, 6 bases. Germline CDR1 reads MNHEY; CDR2 reads SVGAGI. CDR3 length equals 12 residues. The V end lost 8 bases, the J end lost 9 bases, and 14 bases lay between the germline ends. CDR3 residues: CASSQGVGIQYF. CDR3 nucleotides: TGTGCCAGCTCACAGGGTGTCGGCATTCAGTACTTC.